This T cell receptor (beta chain) came from a study of blood T cell repertoires in COVID-19. Across the whole study: Some COVID-19 samples were acute and others convalescent; all came from the United States, Italy and Spain. From T cells, B-cell-depleted T cells, or PBMCs came the material, which was cDNA or gDNA.

Authors' processing steps: Amplification of reference gene primers provided the estimated nucleated cell counts. Sequencing used immunoSEQ multiplex PCR; TCRdb keeps in-frame clones, though not all of them. V and J calls and clone size are as listed in that table; D and trimming were resolved from the DNA. The sample shows 250,000 to 300,000 clones, 70% to 90% of them seen only once. Trimming took off 4 bases at V and 2 bases at J, with 9 bases between the two ends. Germline V CDR1 and CDR2: SGHTA, FQGNSA. This CDR3 region has 13 residues. The origin of this receptor is a woman in her 30s who had recovered from COVID-19. This rearrangement joins TRBV7-2 to TRBJ2-7; D is uncertain. Specimen: peripheral blood. CDR3 in amino acids: CASSYRQTYEQYF. Written as DNA, the CDR3 is TGTGCCAGCAGCTACCGCCAGACCTACGAGCAGTACTTC.